This T cell receptor (beta chain) was recorded in a study of shared T cell receptors in the human thymus. The CDR3 loop spans 14 amino acids. Germline V gives CDR1 LGHNA, CDR2 YSLEER. The V and J ends lost 4 bases and 8 bases respectively, with 14 bases between them. The method was immunoSEQ multiplex PCR; TCRdb's version includes in-frame clones alone and lacks a portion of them. The sample records under 850,000 clones, approximately 88% being singletons. These data are also associated with another study on human thymus T cells. That work adds: Donors were healthy Finnish infants having corrective surgery for congenital heart defects. Thymic material originated from resections removed in the course of corrective heart surgery. Thymic as well as blood repertoires seemed to favor certain V and J genes unevenly. Thymic TCR repertoires of unrelated people reportedly overlapped highly.

The sample comprised thymocytes. V is TRBV4-3 and J is TRBJ1-4; D might be TRBD1 (5 bases). This sequence was found in a boy in the first two years of life with a congenital heart defect. This CDR3 is CASSLRQGREKLFF. The CDR3 nucleotides are TGCGCCAGCAGCCTACGGCAGGGCAGGGAAAAACTGTTTTTT.